The next 5 T cell receptor beta chains were all read from a single sample in a study of cytomegalovirus exposure and HLA in healthy donors. Researchers ran the PCR with 60 Vbeta and 13 Jbeta primers. Sequencing was performed with immunoSEQ multiplex PCR; in TCRdb, only in-frame clones are kept and a portion is missing. The sample contains under 250,000 clones, 60% to 80% of which appear only once. Sequenced input: PBMCs. Receptor source: a male donor in good health and CMV-seronegative.

This chain links TRBV5-6 with TRBJ2-3; 11 nucleotides match TRBD2. With V trimmed by 4 bases and J by 8 bases, 12 bases remained unmatched. The CDR3 runs to 16 residues. In germline, CDR1 is SGHDT, CDR2 YYEEEE. The CDR3: CASSGGTSGSWGTQYF. CDR3 nucleotide sequence: TGTGCCAGCAGCGGGGGGACTAGCGGTTCCTGGGGTACGCAGTATTTT.

The chain combines TRBV27 with TRBJ2-3, with D hard to call. Trimming stripped 5 bases from V and 3 bases from J, with 9 bases between. CDR1 and CDR2 from the germline V gene are MNHEY and SMNVEV (reference sequence). The CDR3 runs to 13 residues. The CDR3 nucleotides read TGTGCCAGCAGTAATCTCGGGACAGATACGCAGTATTTT. Protein sequence: CASSNLGTDTQYF.

Remarks on this clone: A junction boundary mismatches the germline segment, possibly from a read error. The rearrangement joins TRBV7-9 to TRBJ1-1; D unclear. The CDR3 loop spans 16 amino acids. Germline V gene lookup returns CDR1 SEHNR and CDR2 FQNEAQ (reference sequence). DNA of the CDR3: TGTTCCAGCAGCTATCGGGGATTAACGGGAAACACTGAAGCTTTCTTT. Translating gives CSSSYRGLTGNTEAFF.

This clone has just one count. Other DNA sequences in the sample encode the same CDR3. The V gene is TRBV5-4, the J gene TRBJ2-7; 8 bases agree with TRBD2. Germline V CDR1 and CDR2: SGHNT, YYREEE (reference sequence). V lost 0 bases to trimming and J lost 3 bases; unmatched junction nucleotides: 2. CDR3 length: 14 residues. The CDR3 region has the DNA TGTGCCAGCAGCTTGGCCGGGACTAGCTACGAGCAGTACTTC. Translating it yields CASSLAGTSYEQYF.

The chain uses TRBV18 and TRBJ2-2; no clear D gene. The CDR3 runs to 14 residues. The germline CDR1 and CDR2 sequences are KGHSH and LQKENI. The V end lost 0 bases, the J end lost 8 bases, and 10 bases lay between the germline ends. CDR3: CASSPPNGRGELFF. The CDR3, as DNA: TGTGCCAGCTCACCACCGAATGGCAGGGGGGAGCTGTTTTTT.